This T cell receptor (beta chain) derives from a study of relationships among human T cell subsets. Study-wide points: Regulatory and Th2 subsets had few clones over 100 reads, unlike CD8+ cytotoxic cells. No significant subset differences appeared in V, D, J use, CDR3 length or N-additions.

Bead selections for CD25, CD56 and CD294 left a flow-through collected as Th1 cells. Magnetic beads coated with subset-specific antibodies isolated the T cell subsets. About this clonotype itself: The antigen is unknown. The junction departs from germline at one end; a sequencing error may be responsible.

CDR1 is MGHDK and CDR2 is SYGVNS in the germline V gene. The CDR3 totals 15 residues. The T cell receptor alpha and beta CDR3 regions were amplified from mRNA by semiquantitative ARM-PCR. Tagged nested gene-specific primers were used first, then communal superprimers amplified exponentially. TCRdb redid the calling of the multiplex PCR reads with MiXCR, one entry per CDR3 protein. The profile covers about 13,000 distinct CDR3 sequences, with around 70% appearing a single time and less than 35% taken by the ten largest. The chain carries TRBV25-1 and TRBJ2-5, with a weak D call TRBD1 (5 bases). Material for sequencing was CD4+ Th1 cells sorted from blood. The TCR comes from a middle-aged man in good health. The CDR3 sequence: CASSPMQGVGETQYF. The CDR3 DNA is TGCGCCAGCTCCCCTATGCAGGGCGTTGGAGAGACCCAGTACTTC.